This T cell receptor (beta chain) was retrieved from a study of response to subunit inactivated influenza vaccine. Findings and caveats of the study: The authors proposed limited new T cell recruitment per seasonal influenza vaccination.

With 3 bases removed from V and 0 bases from J, the gap between germline ends came to 5 bases. CDR3 length: 13 amino acids. To note about this clonotype: Its antigen is unknown.

From the RT-PCR reads, TCRdb called clonotypes with MiXCR, one entry per CDR3 protein. This repertoire shows about 530,000 distinct CDR3 sequences, roughly 13% found once; its top ten account for around 12%. This sequence originates from a man between 45 and 60 years old who received an inactivated influenza vaccine. Here the sequenced sample was PBMCs from blood, taken roughly 47 days after vaccination. The V gene is TRBV12-3 or TRBV12-4, the J gene TRBJ1-2; unclear D gene. CDR3 sequence (DNA): TGTGCCAGCAGTTTCCGGGCTAACTATGGCTACACCTTC. It yields the protein CASSFRANYGYTF.